What follows are 10 T cell receptor beta chains derived from one specimen sequenced in a study of response to subunit inactivated influenza vaccine. TCRdb processed the RT-PCR reads anew with MiXCR; each CDR3 protein has one entry. Here the sample spans hundreds of thousands of distinct CDR3 sequences, about 15% being singletons. Sequenced here: PBMCs from blood, sampled around 15 days before vaccination. All receptors come from a man aged 50 or older who received an inactivated influenza vaccine.

This clonotype was found many times. The chain combines TRBV6-2 or TRBV6-3 with TRBJ2-2; D tentatively fits TRBD1 or TRBD2 (5 bases each). The CDR3 sequence is 16 residues long. The germline V gene encodes CDR1 MNHEY and CDR2 SVGEGT. The V end was cut by 7 bases, the J end by 5 bases, with 20 bases between. The CDR3 protein is CASTRLTGQGTGELFF. The CDR3 nucleotides are TGTGCCAGCACCCGGCTTACGGGGCAGGGTACCGGGGAGCTGTTTTTT.

The rearrangement links TRBV6-1 to TRBJ1-3; 9 nucleotides align to TRBD1. V gave up 6 bases and J gave up 1 base; unmatched junction bases: 7. CDR1 MNHNS and CDR2 SASEGT come from the germline V gene. This CDR3 has 16 amino acids. The CDR3 reads CASRRTGVVSGNTIYF. The CDR3 DNA follows: TGTGCCAGCAGACGGACAGGGGTGGTATCTGGAAACACCATATATTTT.

This clonotype was recorded a few times. The J gene is TRBJ1-5, the V gene TRBV6-2 or TRBV6-3, with TRBD1 identical over 10 bases. The CDR3 is 17 amino acids. Germline CDR1 is MNHEY and CDR2 is SVGEGT. V lost 7 bases and J lost 5; bases outside the gene matches: 14. The CDR3 DNA is TGTGCCAGCACTACAAGGAGGGGACAGGGGAGAGATCAGCCCCAGCATTTT. Encoded protein: CASTTRRGQGRDQPQHF.

The rearrangement links TRBV28 to TRBJ2-6; D is possibly TRBD1 (5 bases). The CDR3 totals 15 residues. The germline V and J ends were trimmed by 3 bases and 4 bases, with 10 bases remaining between them. In germline, CDR1 is MDHEN, CDR2 SYDVKM. The CDR3 bases are TGTGCCAGCAGTTTTATGGGGCTCGGGGCCAACGTCCTGACTTTC. This translates into CASSFMGLGANVLTF.

The V and J genes are TRBV12-3 or TRBV12-4 and TRBJ2-3, with 11 bases matching TRBD2. The CDR3 sequence is 18 residues long. Trimming cost V 7 bases and J 2 bases; bases outside gene matches: 14. The CDR3 is CASILAPQTSGVTDTQYF. CDR3 nucleotide sequence: TGTGCCAGCATCCTCGCCCCCCAGACTAGCGGGGTCACAGATACGCAGTATTTT.

This clonotype was picked up many times. This sequence joins TRBV20-1 and TRBJ2-3, with D uncertain. The V end was cut by 2 bases, the J end by 8 bases, with 5 bases between. Germline V lookup: CDR1 DFQATT, CDR2 SNEGSKA (reference sequence). The CDR3 contains 10 residues. CDR3 nucleotides: TGCAGTGCTAGATCGGGTACGCAGTATTTT. Its protein product is CSARSGTQYF.

V and J are TRBV29-1 and TRBJ2-7; 8 bases are a match to TRBD1. This CDR3 comprises 14 residues. J was trimmed by 5 bases and V by 1 base; bases with no gene match: 7. The germline V gene encodes CDR1 SQVTM and CDR2 ANQGSEA. This CDR3 reads CSVEATGVYDEQYF. CDR3 DNA sequence: TGCAGCGTTGAAGCGACAGGGGTATACGACGAGCAGTACTTC.

This clonotype has only a few counts. The chain joins TRBV3-1 to TRBJ1-5; 11 nucleotides align to TRBD1. Trimming at V came to 4 bases and at J to 4 bases, leaving 6 bases not matched to a gene. The CDR3 has 16 amino acids. Germline V gene data show CDR1 as LGHDT and CDR2 as YNNKEL (reference sequence). CDR3 coding DNA: TGTGCCAGCAGCCCTTATGGGACAGGGGGAAATCAGCCCCAGCATTTT. Amino acid sequence: CASSPYGTGGNQPQHF.

V and J are TRBV28 and TRBJ2-7; 9 positions match TRBD1. The CDR3 covers 16 residues. Germline V gene data show CDR1 as MDHEN and CDR2 as SYDVKM. The trim removed 6 bases at V and 2 bases at J, leaving 11 bases unmatched. CDR3: CASSPMWGQGTYEQYF. CDR3 in DNA: TGTGCCAGCAGCCCGATGTGGGGACAGGGTACCTACGAGCAGTACTTC.

V and J are TRBV12-3 or TRBV12-4 and TRBJ1-4; a weak D match, TRBD1 (6 bases). Trimming pared 4 bases from V and 5 bases from J, leaving 8 bases between. The CDR3 runs to 13 residues. The CDR3 DNA is TGTGCCAGCAGTTCCGGACAGAATGAAAAACTGTTTTTT. Its protein product is CASSSGQNEKLFF.